This is a list of T cell receptor beta chains from one sample in a study of shared T cell receptors in the human thymus. Clones were sequenced by immunoSEQ multiplex PCR, and TCRdb holds only the in-frame ones, with some missing. This table holds about 500,000 clones, around 78% found once. This sample was shared with a second study, whose subject was human thymus T cells.

The specimen was thymocytes. All receptors come from a boy younger than two with a congenital heart defect. Each CDR3 is given with its conserved first and last residue. D genes are given only for firm matches. For some rows the clone size is stated as once, few or many, or as a class when expanded; others skip it.

length: 12; J: TRBJ1-2; size: .; D: .; V: TRBV29-1; DNA: TGCAGCGTTGACCCGGACAGCTATGGCTACACCTTC; CDR3: CSVDPDSYGYTF
length: 15; J: TRBJ1-5; size: few; D: .; V: TRBV5-8; DNA: TGTGCCAGCAGCTTGGGGAGGGCCCGCAATCAGCCCCAGCATTTT; CDR3: CASSLGRARNQPQHF
length: 15; J: TRBJ1-3; size: few; D: .; V: TRBV30; DNA: TGTGCCTGGGAAGGACAGAAACCCTCTGGAAACACCATATATTTT; CDR3: CAWEGQKPSGNTIYF
length: 14; J: TRBJ2-3; size: .; D: .; V: TRBV6-5; DNA: TGTGCCAGCAGCGGGCAGGGGCGAGGAGATACGCAGTATTTT; CDR3: CASSGQGRGDTQYF
length: 17; J: TRBJ2-4; size: .; D: TRBD2; V: TRBV19; DNA: TGTGCCAGTAGTATCTATCCTAGCGGCATAGCCAAAAACATTCAGTACTTC; CDR3: CASSIYPSGIAKNIQYF
length: 17; J: TRBJ2-3; size: .; D: .; V: TRBV6-7; DNA: TGTGCCAGCAGTTACACCCGGCGGGTCCCAATGGCAGATACGCAGTATTTT; CDR3: CASSYTRRVPMADTQYF
length: 16; J: TRBJ2-7; size: .; D: .; V: TRBV7-6; DNA: TGTGCCAGCAGCCCCTCGAGCCAGCGGAACTACTACGAGCAGTACTTC; CDR3: CASSPSSQRNYYEQYF
length: 17; J: TRBJ1-3; size: few; D: TRBD1; V: TRBV4-3; DNA: TGCGCCAGCAGCCAAAGGAGGGGACAGGGTTCTGGAAACACCATATATTTT; CDR3: CASSQRRGQGSGNTIYF
length: 15; J: TRBJ2-7; size: .; D: TRBD2; V: TRBV10-1; DNA: TGCGCCAGCAGTCAGCTAGCGGGAGGAGAATACGAGCAGTACTTC; CDR3: CASSQLAGGEYEQYF
length: 17; J: TRBJ2-7; size: .; D: .; V: TRBV18; DNA: TGTGCCAGCTCACCAAGCCGGACCGGGAGCCCCCTTTCGTGGCAGTACTTC; CDR3: CASSPSRTGSPLSWQYF
length: 15; J: TRBJ1-1; size: .; D: .; V: TRBV27; DNA: TGTGCCAGCAGCCCAGGCTCAGGGTCCCAAACTGAAGCTTTCTTT; CDR3: CASSPGSGSQTEAFF
length: 19; J: TRBJ1-1; size: .; D: TRBD1; V: TRBV4-1; DNA: TGCGCCAGCAGCCAAGCCCCCCTGAGACAGGGGTCCCAGAACACTGAAGCTTTCTTT; CDR3: CASSQAPLRQGSQNTEAFF
length: 12; J: TRBJ1-1; size: .; D: .; V: TRBV5-1; DNA: TGCGCCAGCAGTCTTCCACAGGGTTTTACTTTCTTT; CDR3: CASSLPQGFTFF
length: 18; J: TRBJ2-7; size: .; D: TRBD2; V: TRBV4-2; DNA: TGTGCCAGCAGCCCAGGACTAGCGGGAGATAACTTCTCCTACGAGCAGTACTTC; CDR3: CASSPGLAGDNFSYEQYF
length: 16; J: TRBJ1-3; size: .; D: TRBD1; V: TRBV10-2; DNA: TGCGCCAGCAGTGAGCGGGGGACAGGGGGCGTAAACACCATATATTTT; CDR3: CASSERGTGGVNTIYF
length: 19; J: TRBJ1-3; size: .; D: TRBD1; V: TRBV30; DNA: TGTGCCTGGAGCGCGGGTATGGCGCAGGGGGCGATCTCTGGAAACACCATATATTTT; CDR3: CAWSAGMAQGAISGNTIYF
length: 21; J: TRBJ2-3; size: .; D: TRBD2; V: TRBV12-5; DNA: TGTGCTAGTGGGCGTACCATGGGATTGTCGAGGGGACTAGCGGGCACAGATACGCAGTATTTT; CDR3: CASGRTMGLSRGLAGTDTQYF
length: 16; J: TRBJ2-1; size: .; D: TRBD2; V: TRBV29-1; DNA: TGCAGCGTTCCCACCTCTAGCGGGCCGAACTACAATGAGCAGTTCTTC; CDR3: CSVPTSSGPNYNEQFF
length: 15; J: TRBJ1-1; size: .; D: .; V: TRBV19; DNA: TGTGCCAGTAGTATATCCCCGACAGGTCAGATAGGAGCTTTCTTT; CDR3: CASSISPTGQIGAFF
length: 14; J: TRBJ2-5; size: once; D: .; V: TRBV6-5; DNA: TGTGCCAGCAGCCGAGGACAAGGCCAAGAGACCCAGTACTTC; CDR3: CASSRGQGQETQYF
length: 17; J: TRBJ2-3; size: .; D: TRBD2; V: TRBV18; DNA: TGTGCCAGCTCACTCCCTGCCCCACGGGAGGGGCTGGATACGCAGTATTTT; CDR3: CASSLPAPREGLDTQYF
length: 15; J: TRBJ1-1; size: .; D: TRBD1; V: TRBV4-1; DNA: TGCGCCAGCAGCCCCCCGGACAGGGCGAACACTGAAGCTTTCTTT; CDR3: CASSPPDRANTEAFF
length: 15; J: TRBJ1-4; size: .; D: TRBD1; V: TRBV7-2; DNA: TGTGCCAGCAGCAATCCGGGACAGGGCGGGGAAAAACTGTTTTTT; CDR3: CASSNPGQGGEKLFF
length: 15; J: TRBJ2-7; size: few; D: TRBD2; V: TRBV30; DNA: TGTGCCTGGAGTGGCCGGACTAGCGGGATCTACGAGCAGTACTTC; CDR3: CAWSGRTSGIYEQYF
length: 15; J: TRBJ2-1; size: .; D: TRBD2; V: TRBV27; DNA: TGTGCCAGCAGGGGGGGACTAGCGGGAGTCGAGGGGCAGTTCTTC; CDR3: CASRGGLAGVEGQFF
length: 14; J: TRBJ2-2; size: .; D: TRBD1; V: TRBV27; DNA: TGTGCCAGCAGGGGACAGGATGGCGCCGGGGAGCTGTTTTTT; CDR3: CASRGQDGAGELFF
length: 16; J: TRBJ2-1; size: .; D: TRBD2; V: TRBV4-1; DNA: TGCGCCAGCAGCCAACCCAGCGGGAGGGTCTGGAATGAGCAGTTCTTC; CDR3: CASSQPSGRVWNEQFF
length: 14; J: TRBJ2-1; size: few; D: TRBD2; V: TRBV25-1; DNA: TGTGCCAGCAGTGCAGGACTAGCGGACAATGAGCAGTTCTTC; CDR3: CASSAGLADNEQFF
length: 17; J: TRBJ2-7; size: .; D: .; V: TRBV28; DNA: TGTGCCAGCAGCCCGGGACTCCTCCTCCTAGTGCCCTACGAGCAGTACTTC; CDR3: CASSPGLLLLVPYEQYF
length: 17; J: TRBJ2-3; size: once; D: TRBD1; V: TRBV5-6; DNA: TGTGCCAGCCGATGTGGCCCCCGGGACAGCGTCACAGATACGCAGTATTTT; CDR3: CASRCGPRDSVTDTQYF
length: 15; J: TRBJ2-2; size: .; D: .; V: TRBV6-6; DNA: TGTGCCAGCAGTTACTCGTTCAGGGGTACCGGGGAGCTGTTTTTT; CDR3: CASSYSFRGTGELFF
length: 14; J: TRBJ2-7; size: .; D: .; V: TRBV15; DNA: TGTGCCACCAGCACTAGCGCTGTCTCCTACGAGCAGTACTTC; CDR3: CATSTSAVSYEQYF
length: 15; J: TRBJ2-1; size: .; D: TRBD2; V: TRBV6-1; DNA: TGTGCCAGCAGTGAACATACGACTAGCGGGAGCGAGCAGTTCTTC; CDR3: CASSEHTTSGSEQFF
length: 18; J: TRBJ1-5; size: .; D: .; V: TRBV6-1; DNA: TGTGCCAGCAGTGAACCCGATCAGGACATGTATAGCAATCAGCCCCAGCATTTT; CDR3: CASSEPDQDMYSNQPQHF
length: 18; J: TRBJ2-1; size: .; D: TRBD2; V: TRBV28; DNA: TGTGCCAGCAGTTCCCGGACTAGCGGGAGGTGGCCCTACAATGAGCAGTTCTTC; CDR3: CASSSRTSGRWPYNEQFF
length: 17; J: TRBJ1-3; size: few; D: TRBD1; V: TRBV28; DNA: TGTGCCAGCAGTTTGAAGCAACTCAGGGGGCCTGGAAACACCATATATTTT; CDR3: CASSLKQLRGPGNTIYF
length: 18; J: TRBJ2-2; size: .; D: TRBD2; V: TRBV5-4; DNA: TGTGCCAGCAGCGTGGGGGGGGTCAGCGGGAGGGGGACCGGGGAGCTGTTTTTT; CDR3: CASSVGGVSGRGTGELFF
length: 18; J: TRBJ2-2; size: .; D: .; V: TRBV4-1; DNA: TGCGCCAGCAGCCTTCGCTCTGAGCGGAAAGTTAACACCGGGGAGCTGTTTTTT; CDR3: CASSLRSERKVNTGELFF
length: 14; J: TRBJ1-3; size: .; D: .; V: TRBV6-1; DNA: TGTGCCCACCGAGCGGGGAGCTCTGGAAACACCATATATTTT; CDR3: CAHRAGSSGNTIYF
length: 15; J: TRBJ2-7; size: .; D: TRBD1; V: TRBV27; DNA: TGTGCCAGCAGTTTATCGCAGGGGGCAACCTACGAGCAGTACTTC; CDR3: CASSLSQGATYEQYF
length: 13; J: TRBJ2-3; size: .; D: .; V: TRBV29-1; DNA: TGCAGCGTTGAACCCGGGAGCACAGATACGCAGTATTTT; CDR3: CSVEPGSTDTQYF
length: 18; J: TRBJ2-3; size: .; D: TRBD2; V: TRBV7-9; DNA: TGTGCCAGCAGCCCGCGACTAGCGGGAGGGCCGGGTACAGATACGCAGTATTTT; CDR3: CASSPRLAGGPGTDTQYF